The 24 T cell receptor beta chains in this list originate from one sample, sequenced in a study of cytomegalovirus exposure and HLA in healthy donors. It was with 60 Vbeta and 13 Jbeta primers that the PCR ran. Using immunoSEQ multiplex PCR, the repertoire was profiled, and TCRdb retains in-frame clones only, with some absent. The table records about 150,000 clones, 75% to 80% of them present only once. The sequenced material came from PBMCs. The receptor source for this set is a woman aged 40 to 49 in good health and CMV-seronegative.

The CDR3 sequence is CASSVIGGTNEKLFF. The CDR3 DNA sequence: TGTGCCAGCAGCGTCATCGGGGGAACTAATGAAAAACTGTTTTTT. The rearrangement links TRBV9 to TRBJ1-4, with D maybe TRBD1 (5 bases). V gave up 2 bases and J gave up 1 base, with 9 bases separating them. This CDR3 spans 15 amino acids. Germline-derived CDR1 and CDR2 are SGDLS and YYNGEE. The variable domain in full, completed from reference TRBV9 and TRBJ1-4, reads DSGVTQTPKHLITATGQRVTLRCSPRSGDLSVYWYQQSLDQGLQFLIQYYNGEERAKGNILERFSAQQFPDLHSELNLSSLELGDSALYFCASSVIGGTNEKLFFGSGTQLSVL.

The chain joins TRBV2 to TRBJ1-4, with 7 positions matching TRBD1. The trim removed 4 bases at V and 3 bases at J, leaving 5 bases unmatched. This CDR3 is 15 amino acids long. Germline lookup yields CDR1 SNHLY and CDR2 FYNNEI. The CDR3 protein is CASSGGQTPNEKLFF. Written as DNA, the CDR3 is TGTGCCAGCAGTGGGGGACAGACTCCTAATGAAAAACTGTTTTTT.

The V call is TRBV7-6, the J call TRBJ2-2; D possibly corresponds to TRBD2 (6 bases). V lost 2 bases and J lost 5, with 18 bases in between. The CDR3 length is 17 residues. Germline V gene data show CDR1 as SGHVS and CDR2 as FNYEAQ. The CDR3 region has the DNA TGTGCCAGCAGCTTAAATGCGGCGGGGATCGGTACCGGGGAGCTGTTTTTT. Translating gives CASSLNAAGIGTGELFF.

The V call is TRBV18, the J call TRBJ1-1; possible D gene TRBD1, 5 bases. The CDR3 is 13 residues long. Germline V gives CDR1 KGHSH, CDR2 LQKENI. V dropped 3 bases and J dropped 3 bases, with 8 bases sitting between them. Here the CDR3 reads CASSPEGDTEAFF. The CDR3 DNA is TGTGCCAGCTCACCGGAAGGGGACACTGAAGCTTTCTTT.

This clone was picked up a small number of times. The chain uses TRBV7-9 and TRBJ2-1; TRBD2 agrees at 13 bases. The CDR3 totals 15 residues. Germline V CDR1 and CDR2: SEHNR, FQNEAQ (reference sequence). The J segment lost 9 bases and the V segment lost 4 bases, leaving 6 bases of the junction unmatched. CDR3 amino acids: CASSSPGLAGFEQFF. The CDR3 DNA is TGTGCCAGCAGCTCTCCGGGACTAGCGGGGTTTGAGCAGTTCTTC.

V gene TRBV7-6 combines with J gene TRBJ1-1; D remains ambiguous. V lost 0 bases to trimming and J lost 7 bases, with 12 bases between them. The CDR3 has 14 residues. Germline V gene lookup returns CDR1 SGHVS and CDR2 FNYEAQ. CDR3 nucleotides: TGTGCCAGCAGCTTAGCGAAGGCAGGATTTGAAGCTTTCTTT. Protein sequence: CASSLAKAGFEAFF.

The V call is TRBV5-4, the J call TRBJ1-3; unclear D gene. This CDR3 spans 14 amino acids. The V and J ends lost 2 bases and 0 bases respectively, with 6 bases between them. Germline V lookup: CDR1 SGHNT, CDR2 YYREEE (reference sequence). The DNA of the CDR3 is TGTGCCAGCAGCTTACTCTACTCTGGAAACACCATATATTTT. Translated, it gives CASSLLYSGNTIYF. The complete variable domain, with remaining parts taken from reference TRBV5-4 and TRBJ1-3, reads ETGVTQSPTHLIKTRGQQVTLRCSSQSGHNTVSWYQQALGQGPQFIFQYYREEENGRGNFPPRFSGLQFPNYSSELNVNALELDDSALYLCASSLLYSGNTIYFGEGSWLTVV.

The V and J genes are TRBV5-4 and TRBJ1-1; TRBD1 matches 7 bases. Germline CDR1 SGHNT, CDR2 YYREEE (reference sequence). V shed 3 bases and J 1 base; nucleotides not matched to a gene: 9. There are 16 residues in the CDR3. DNA for the CDR3: TGTGCCAGCAGCTCTTTTCAGGACAGGCCGAACACTGAAGCTTTCTTT. It yields the protein CASSSFQDRPNTEAFF.

V usage is TRBV5-6 and J usage is TRBJ2-5, with 9 positions matching TRBD2. Germline V gene lookup returns CDR1 SGHDT and CDR2 YYEEEE. V was clipped by 3 bases and J by 5 bases; unmatched bases: 8. The CDR3 consists of 15 residues. CDR3 sequence reads: CASSSGLAGSETQYF. The CDR3 region has the DNA TGTGCCAGCAGCTCGGGTCTAGCGGGGTCCGAGACCCAGTACTTC.

This clone was found a few times. The V call is TRBV2, the J call TRBJ1-5, with D possibly matching TRBD1 (6 bases). The CDR3 runs to 14 residues. Germline CDR1 SNHLY, CDR2 FYNNEI. V was cut by 8 bases and J by 3 bases, with 14 bases left in between. The CDR3 coding sequence is TGTGCCAGCTCCAGGGGTCCGAACAATCAGCCCCAGCATTTT. As protein: CASSRGPNNQPQHF.

V gene TRBV6-5 combines with J gene TRBJ2-3; weak D call: TRBD2 (6 bases). The CDR3 extends over 14 amino acids. V was trimmed by 7 bases and J by 1 base, leaving 12 bases between them. The V gene's germline CDR1 is MNHEY and CDR2 SVGAGI. In nucleotides, the CDR3 is TGTGCCAGCACCCCCCCGGGGGGCACAGATACGCAGTATTTT. Its translation is CASTPPGGTDTQYF.

The rearrangement uses TRBV27 and TRBJ2-1; D is possibly TRBD2 (5 bases). CDR3 size: 14 residues. CDR1 is MNHEY, CDR2 SMNVEV, per germline (reference sequence). V lost 6 bases and J lost 4, with 13 bases in between. CDR3 sequence reads: CASRMDWRYNEQFF. CDR3 DNA: TGTGCCAGCAGGATGGACTGGCGGTACAATGAGCAGTTCTTC.

The CDR3 protein is CASSYRYPGAQDTQYF. Written as DNA, the CDR3 is TGTGCCAGCAGTTACCGGTATCCTGGGGCGCAAGATACGCAGTATTTT. The chain recombines TRBV6-5 with TRBJ2-3; TRBD1 is a possible D gene (5 bases). This CDR3 contains 16 residues. CDR1 is MNHEY and CDR2 is SVGAGI in the germline V gene. Trimming cost V 2 bases and J 5 bases, with 17 bases left between them.

The chain uses TRBV7-8 and TRBJ2-2; D gene ambiguous. This CDR3 spans 11 amino acids. Per the germline V gene, CDR1 is SGHVS and CDR2 is FQNEAQ. Trimming pared 6 bases from V and 7 bases from J, leaving 6 bases between. The CDR3 DNA reads TGTGCCAGCAGGTTCCTCGGGGAGCTGTTTTTT. This gives the protein CASRFLGELFF.

In nucleotides, the CDR3 is TGTGCCAGCAGCTTACATCCAGCTAGTAACAATGAGCAGTTCTTC. It encodes CASSLHPASNNEQFF. The chain couples TRBV7-8 to TRBJ2-1, with D unclear. There are 15 residues in the CDR3. V dropped 2 bases and J dropped 5 bases, with 13 bases sitting between them. Germline CDR1 SGHVS, CDR2 FQNEAQ. The full variable domain, rest sourced from reference TRBV7-8 and TRBJ2-1, is GAGVSQSPRYKVAKRGQDVALRCDPISGHVSLFWYQQALGQGPEFLTYFQNEAQLDKSGLPSDRFFAERPEGSVSTLKIQRTQQEDSAVYLCASSLHPASNNEQFFGPGTRLTVL.

The V gene is TRBV6-1, the J gene TRBJ2-1, with D uncertain. The CDR3 contains 15 residues. CDR1 MNHNS and CDR2 SASEGT come from the germline V gene. Trimming removed 2 bases from V and 1 base from J, with 9 bases in between. This CDR3 reads CASSELRLSYNEQFF. DNA of the CDR3: TGTGCCAGCAGTGAACTCCGGTTGTCCTACAATGAGCAGTTCTTC.

The genes are TRBV19 and TRBJ2-2; the D gene is possibly TRBD1 (6 bases). CDR3 length: 14 residues. The germline V gene encodes CDR1 LNHDA and CDR2 SQIVND (reference sequence). With 6 bases removed from V and 1 base from J, the gap between germline ends came to 9 bases. The CDR3: CASRPTGNTGELFF. CDR3 DNA: TGTGCCAGTAGGCCGACAGGGAACACCGGGGAGCTGTTTTTT.

This chain uses TRBV7-2 with TRBJ2-7; 9 nucleotides match TRBD2. Per germline, CDR1 SGHTA and CDR2 FQGNSA. Trimming at V came to 9 bases and at J to 6 bases, leaving 12 bases not matched to a gene. The CDR3 runs to 14 residues. CDR3 DNA sequence: TGTGCCAGTTCGCGGGGGGGCCTTCGTGTCGAGCAGTACTTC. Encoded protein: CASSRGGLRVEQYF.

This clone was recorded once. CDR3 DNA sequence: TGTGCCAGCAGCTTGAACGGCCGGACAGGGGGCCGGGAGGGTGAAAAACTGTTTTTT. This translates into CASSLNGRTGGREGEKLFF. V and J are TRBV5-8 and TRBJ1-4; 11 positions agree with TRBD1. This CDR3 is 19 amino acids long. V trimming: 1 base; J trimming: 7 bases; junction bases outside the gene matches: 15. Germline assignment: CDR1 SGHTS and CDR2 YDEGEE.

The chain combines TRBV2 with TRBJ2-1, with TRBD2 identical over 7 bases. The CDR3 spans 12 residues. CDR1 is SNHLY and CDR2 is FYNNEI in the germline V gene. The V segment lost 2 bases and the J segment 15 bases; nucleotides outside the gene matches: 7. CDR3 bases: TGTGCCAGCAGTGAAAGCGCGGGGGTAGGGTTCTTC. The encoded protein is CASSESAGVGFF.

The chain couples TRBV28 to TRBJ2-7; 7 positions match TRBD1. Unmatched junction bases numbered 13, after V lost 6 bases and J lost 5 bases. Germline V gene data show CDR1 as MDHEN and CDR2 as SYDVKM. The CDR3 is 15 residues long. The CDR3 DNA follows: TGTGCCAGCAGGCCGACGACAGGGTTCGACCACGAGCAGTACTTC. Its protein product is CASRPTTGFDHEQYF.

The J gene is TRBJ1-4, the V gene TRBV4-2; 7 positions match TRBD1. The CDR3 contains 15 residues. V was pared by 4 bases and J by 3 bases, with 5 bases of the junction left unmatched. Looked up from germline, CDR1 is LGHNA and CDR2 is YNFKEQ. This chain's CDR3 is CASSPEGQPNEKLFF. In DNA form, the CDR3 reads TGTGCCAGCAGCCCAGAGGGACAGCCTAATGAAAAACTGTTTTTT.

In this sample, this clone turned up a few times. V usage is TRBV28 and J usage is TRBJ2-5; TRBD2 matches 9 bases. The germline gives CDR1 MDHEN, CDR2 SYDVKM. The CDR3 length is 17 residues. Trimming cost V 3 bases and J 2 bases; bases outside gene matches: 10. The chain's CDR3 is CASSFPLAGVTQETQYF. The CDR3 nucleotides read TGTGCCAGCAGTTTTCCCTTAGCGGGGGTCACACAAGAGACCCAGTACTTC.

This sequence joins TRBV19 and TRBJ1-4; D not resolved. Trimming left V 0 bases short and J 7 bases short, with 18 bases between. Germline CDR1 is LNHDA and CDR2 is SQIVND (reference sequence). CDR3 length equals 17 residues. The chain's CDR3 is CASSIDREGPEGEKLFF. The CDR3 DNA follows: TGTGCCAGTAGTATAGATCGAGAGGGCCCGGAAGGTGAAAAACTGTTTTTT.